This TCR beta chain was documented in a study of Graves' ophthalmopathy and Graves' hyperthyroidism. Study overall: Ahead of any treatment, peripheral blood was obtained at the initial diagnosis. Points from the study as a whole: Thyroid clonotypes that were expanded above 0.001 frequency mostly also appeared in blood.

V was clipped by 6 bases and J by 8 bases; unmatched bases: 6. CDR1 is SNHLY, CDR2 FYNNEI, per germline. The CDR3 contains 14 residues. Ten or more counts support this clonotype. Its matching antigen is unknown. Amplification from RNA transcripts yielded the TCR beta CDR3 regions. RT-PCR was first run with HTBI primers, then multiplex PCR in a second round. Each CDR3 protein gets one entry after TCRdb re-called the multiplex PCR reads with MiXCR. The sample records approximately 460,000 distinct CDR3 sequences, about 15% being singletons. For donors with ophthalmopathy, the disease showed moderate-to-severe activity, reached CAS ≥3 and NOSPECS ≥4, and had lasted under 3 months.

Sequencing used blood. The chain is built from TRBV2 and TRBJ1-6; 8 bases agree with TRBD1. This TCR came from a woman aged 25 to 39 with Graves' ophthalmopathy. The CDR3 region is CASRWTGQDSPLHF. The CDR3 DNA sequence: TGTGCCAGCAGATGGACAGGGCAGGATTCACCCCTCCACTTT.